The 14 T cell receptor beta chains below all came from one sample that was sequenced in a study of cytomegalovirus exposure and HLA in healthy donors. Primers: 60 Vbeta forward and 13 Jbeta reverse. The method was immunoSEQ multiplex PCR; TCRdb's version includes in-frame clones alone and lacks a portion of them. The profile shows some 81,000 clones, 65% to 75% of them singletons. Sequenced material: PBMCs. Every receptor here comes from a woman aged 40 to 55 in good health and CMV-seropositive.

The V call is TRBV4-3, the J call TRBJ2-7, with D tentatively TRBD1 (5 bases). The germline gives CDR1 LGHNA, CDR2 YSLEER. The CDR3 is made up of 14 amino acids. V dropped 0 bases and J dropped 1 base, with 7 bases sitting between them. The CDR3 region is CASSQDAGSYEQYF. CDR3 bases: TGCGCCAGCAGCCAAGATGCAGGGTCCTACGAGCAGTACTTC.

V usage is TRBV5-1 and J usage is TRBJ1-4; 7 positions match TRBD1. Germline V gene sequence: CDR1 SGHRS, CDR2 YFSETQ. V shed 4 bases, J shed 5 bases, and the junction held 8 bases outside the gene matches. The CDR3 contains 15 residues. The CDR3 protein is CASSAQGTQNEKLFF. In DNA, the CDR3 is TGCGCCAGCAGCGCACAGGGGACTCAGAATGAAAAACTGTTTTTT.

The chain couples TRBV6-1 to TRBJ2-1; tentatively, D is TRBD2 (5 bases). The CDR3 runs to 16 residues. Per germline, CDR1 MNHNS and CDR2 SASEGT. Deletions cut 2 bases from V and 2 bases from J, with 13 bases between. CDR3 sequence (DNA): TGTGCCAGCAGTGAATACGTCTCCGGGACCTACAATGAGCAGTTCTTC. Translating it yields CASSEYVSGTYNEQFF.

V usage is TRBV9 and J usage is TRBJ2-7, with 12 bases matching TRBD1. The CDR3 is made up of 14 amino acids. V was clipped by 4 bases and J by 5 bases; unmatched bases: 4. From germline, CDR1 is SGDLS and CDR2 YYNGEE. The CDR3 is CASSPGTGGDEQYF. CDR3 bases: TGTGCCAGCAGCCCCGGGACAGGGGGCGACGAGCAGTACTTC.

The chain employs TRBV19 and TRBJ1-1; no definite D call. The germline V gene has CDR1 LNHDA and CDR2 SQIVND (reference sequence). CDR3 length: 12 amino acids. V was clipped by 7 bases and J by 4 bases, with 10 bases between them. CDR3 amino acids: CASMIGGTEAFF. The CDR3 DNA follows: TGTGCCAGTATGATAGGAGGCACTGAAGCTTTCTTT.

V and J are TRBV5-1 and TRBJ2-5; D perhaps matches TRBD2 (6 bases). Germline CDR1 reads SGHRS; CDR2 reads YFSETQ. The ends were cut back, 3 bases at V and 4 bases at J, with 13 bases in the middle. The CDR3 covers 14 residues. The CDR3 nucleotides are TGCGCCAGCAGCTCCCTAAGAGCGGGAGAGACCCAGTACTTC. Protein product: CASSSLRAGETQYF.

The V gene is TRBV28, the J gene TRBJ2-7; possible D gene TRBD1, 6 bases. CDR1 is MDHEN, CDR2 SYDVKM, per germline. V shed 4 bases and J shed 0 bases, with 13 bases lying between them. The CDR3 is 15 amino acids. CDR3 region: CASSYKGEYSYEQYF. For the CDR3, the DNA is TGTGCCAGCAGTTACAAGGGGGAATACTCCTACGAGCAGTACTTC.

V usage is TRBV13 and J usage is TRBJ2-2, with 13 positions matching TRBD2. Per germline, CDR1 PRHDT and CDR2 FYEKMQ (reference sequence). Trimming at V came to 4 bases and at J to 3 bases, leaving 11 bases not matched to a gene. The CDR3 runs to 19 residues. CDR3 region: CASSSPGTSGVVYTGELFF. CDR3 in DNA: TGTGCCAGCAGCTCCCCCGGGACTAGCGGGGTTGTTTACACCGGGGAGCTGTTTTTT. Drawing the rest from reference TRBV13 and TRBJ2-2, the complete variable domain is AAGVIQSPRHLIKEKRETATLKCYPIPRHDTVYWYQQGPGQDPQFLISFYEKMQSDKGSIPDRFSAQQFSDYHSELNMSSLELGDSALYFCASSSPGTSGVVYTGELFFGEGSRLTVL.

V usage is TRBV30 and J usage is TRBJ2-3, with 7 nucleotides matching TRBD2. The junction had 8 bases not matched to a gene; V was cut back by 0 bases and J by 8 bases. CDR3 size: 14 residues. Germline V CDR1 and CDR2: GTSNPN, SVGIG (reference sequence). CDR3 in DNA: TGTGCCTGGAGTGTACAGCGGGGTGGAGGTACGCAGTATTTT. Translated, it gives CAWSVQRGGGTQYF.

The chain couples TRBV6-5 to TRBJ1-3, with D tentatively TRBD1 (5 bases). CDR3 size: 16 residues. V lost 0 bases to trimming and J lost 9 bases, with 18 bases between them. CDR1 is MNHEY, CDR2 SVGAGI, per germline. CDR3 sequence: CASSYSYLTGRGTIYF. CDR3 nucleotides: TGTGCCAGCAGTTACTCTTATTTAACCGGGAGGGGCACCATATATTTT.

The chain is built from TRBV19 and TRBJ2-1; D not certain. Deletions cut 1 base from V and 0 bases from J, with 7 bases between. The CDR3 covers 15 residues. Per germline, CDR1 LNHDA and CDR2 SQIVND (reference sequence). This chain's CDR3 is CASSIGLNSYNEQFF. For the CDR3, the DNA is TGTGCCAGTAGTATAGGTCTTAACTCCTACAATGAGCAGTTCTTC. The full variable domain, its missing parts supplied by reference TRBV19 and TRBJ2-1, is DGGITQSPKYLFRKEGQNVTLSCEQNLNHDAMYWYRQDPGQGLRLIYYSQIVNDFQKGDIAEGYSVSREKKESFPLTVTSAQKNPTAFYLCASSIGLNSYNEQFFGPGTRLTVL.

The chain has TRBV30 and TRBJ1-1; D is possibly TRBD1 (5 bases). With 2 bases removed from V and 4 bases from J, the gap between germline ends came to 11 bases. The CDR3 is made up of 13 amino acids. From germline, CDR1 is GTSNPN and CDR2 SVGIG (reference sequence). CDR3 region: CAWSSGGVTEAFF. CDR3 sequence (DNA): TGTGCCTGGAGTAGCGGAGGGGTCACTGAAGCTTTCTTT.

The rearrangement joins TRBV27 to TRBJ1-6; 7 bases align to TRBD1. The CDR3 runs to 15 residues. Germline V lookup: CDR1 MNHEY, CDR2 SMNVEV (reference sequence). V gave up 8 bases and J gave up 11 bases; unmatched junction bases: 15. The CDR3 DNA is TGTGCCAGCGCTATACTGACAGGGTTTAAGACACCCCTCCACTTT. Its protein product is CASAILTGFKTPLHF.

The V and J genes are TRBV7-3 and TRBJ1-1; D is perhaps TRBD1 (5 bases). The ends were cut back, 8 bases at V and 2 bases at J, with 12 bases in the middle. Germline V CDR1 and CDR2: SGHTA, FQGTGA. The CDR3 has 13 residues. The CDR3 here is CASATGRNTEAFF. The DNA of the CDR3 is TGTGCCAGCGCAACAGGACGTAACACTGAAGCTTTCTTT.